The sequence of this TCR beta chain was determined in a study of CD8+CD57+ T cells in acquired aplastic anemia. Previously, flow cytometry had revealed CD8+CD57+ cell expansion in the patients chosen for sequencing. Both TCR beta VDJ combination and CDR3 sequence profiling were carried out. Genomic DNA was the template for this profiling. Each CDR3 protein is one row after TCRdb ran MiXCR on the reads. Found here are some 170,000 distinct CDR3 sequences, around half of them singletons; the top ten hold 1.1%. This clonotype was observed a few times. The sequence came from a human donor with aplastic anemia. The specimen was sorted CD4+, CD8+, or CD8+CD57+ T cells (not recorded which) from PBMCs.

CDR3 residues: CATSDFGYNEQFF. CDR3 nucleotides: TGTGCCACCAGTGACTTCGGGTACAATGAGCAGTTCTTC. The gene calls are TRBV24-1 and TRBJ2-1; D remains ambiguous. Germline CDR1 reads KGHDR; CDR2 reads SFDVKD. CDR3 size: 13 residues. V lost 4 bases, J lost 4 bases, and 7 bases lay in between.